Listed below are T cell receptor beta chains from one sample, sequenced in a study of T cell responses to AZD1222 COVID-19 vaccine. Assay: immunoSEQ multiplex PCR; the TCRdb copy retains only in-frame clones and omits some. The profile shows roughly 130,000 clones, roughly nine tenths of them singletons. Sequences were derived from peripheral blood, sampled on day 0 of AZD1222 vaccination. These receptors were collected from an adult in good health. The CDR3 runs from the conserved cysteine through the conserved F or W. A D gene is named only where the DNA matches it firmly. The size field is filled for only some rows; it gives once, few, many or a size class.

D gene: .
V gene: TRBV6-1
J gene: TRBJ1-5
clone size: .
CDR3 protein: CASSEARFNQPQHF
CDR3 DNA: TGTGCCAGCAGTGAAGCCCGGTTCAATCAGCCCCAGCATTTT

D gene: .
V gene: TRBV7-2
J gene: TRBJ1-1
clone size: few
CDR3 protein: CASSLGHLNTEAFF
CDR3 DNA: TGTGCCAGCAGCTTAGGCCACCTGAACACTGAAGCTTTCTTT

D gene: .
V gene: TRBV15
J gene: TRBJ2-1
clone size: .
CDR3 protein: CATSLGQSQQFF
CDR3 DNA: TGTGCCACCAGCCTCGGACAGTCCCAGCAGTTCTTC

D gene: TRBD1
V gene: TRBV28
J gene: TRBJ1-1
clone size: once
CDR3 protein: CASRRSGTANTEAFF
CDR3 DNA: TGTGCCAGCAGACGCTCCGGGACAGCGAACACTGAAGCTTTCTTT

D gene: .
V gene: TRBV19
J gene: TRBJ1-1
clone size: .
CDR3 protein: CASSMQGATEAFF
CDR3 DNA: TGTGCCAGTAGTATGCAGGGCGCCACTGAAGCTTTCTTT

D gene: .
V gene: TRBV19
J gene: TRBJ1-3
clone size: .
CDR3 protein: CASSMGSSTRNTIYF
CDR3 DNA: TGTGCCAGTAGTATGGGCAGTTCAACGCGAAACACCATATATTTT

D gene: .
V gene: TRBV11-1
J gene: TRBJ1-4
clone size: .
CDR3 protein: CASSLSGYEKLFF
CDR3 DNA: TGTGCCAGCAGCTTAAGCGGTTACGAAAAACTGTTTTTT

D gene: .
V gene: TRBV6-1
J gene: TRBJ1-1
clone size: .
CDR3 protein: CASSEAGAPVRTEAFF
CDR3 DNA: TGTGCCAGCAGTGAAGCGGGAGCCCCAGTAAGGACTGAAGCTTTCTTT

D gene: TRBD1
V gene: TRBV6-2/TRBV6-3
J gene: TRBJ1-1
clone size: .
CDR3 protein: CASSYGTGMNTEAFF
CDR3 DNA: TGTGCCAGCAGTTACGGGACAGGGATGAACACTGAAGCTTTCTTT

D gene: .
V gene: TRBV27
J gene: TRBJ1-1
clone size: .
CDR3 protein: CASSSPQGTNTEAFF
CDR3 DNA: TGTGCCAGCAGTTCCCCCCAAGGGACGAACACTGAAGCTTTCTTT

D gene: .
V gene: TRBV4-1
J gene: TRBJ1-3
clone size: .
CDR3 protein: CASSPTGNTIYF
CDR3 DNA: TGCGCCAGCAGCCCCACTGGAAACACCATATATTTT

D gene: .
V gene: TRBV6-2/TRBV6-3
J gene: TRBJ1-4
clone size: .
CDR3 protein: CASSYQQGRGEKLFF
CDR3 DNA: TGTGCCAGCAGTTATCAACAGGGTAGAGGCGAAAAACTGTTTTTT

D gene: .
V gene: TRBV6-2/TRBV6-3
J gene: TRBJ1-5
clone size: .
CDR3 protein: CASSPGRISNSNQPQHF
CDR3 DNA: TGTGCCAGCAGCCCCGGACGCATTTCCAATAGCAATCAGCCCCAGCATTTT

D gene: .
V gene: TRBV19
J gene: TRBJ2-3
clone size: few
CDR3 protein: CASSIEKRTVDRQYF
CDR3 DNA: TGTGCCAGTAGTATAGAAAAGCGTACGGTGGACAGGCAGTATTTT

D gene: .
V gene: TRBV6-5
J gene: TRBJ2-4
clone size: .
CDR3 protein: CASGEGIQYF
CDR3 DNA: TGTGCCAGCGGCGAGGGAATTCAGTACTTC

D gene: .
V gene: TRBV14
J gene: TRBJ2-2
clone size: .
CDR3 protein: CASSQGGGPGELFF
CDR3 DNA: TGTGCCAGCAGCCAAGGGGGGGGCCCCGGGGAGCTGTTTTTT

D gene: TRBD1
V gene: TRBV14
J gene: TRBJ1-1
clone size: few
CDR3 protein: CASSQTGGMGTEAFF
CDR3 DNA: TGTGCCAGCAGCCAAACAGGGGGAATGGGCACTGAAGCTTTCTTT

D gene: .
V gene: TRBV27
J gene: TRBJ2-1
clone size: once
CDR3 protein: CASSLPRSSYNEQFF
CDR3 DNA: TGTGCCAGCAGTTTACCACGAAGCTCCTACAATGAGCAGTTCTTC

D gene: TRBD2
V gene: TRBV7-7
J gene: TRBJ2-1
clone size: .
CDR3 protein: CASSSTSGGYGEQFF
CDR3 DNA: TGTGCCAGCAGCTCCACTAGCGGGGGGTATGGTGAGCAGTTCTTC

D gene: .
V gene: TRBV28
J gene: TRBJ1-2
clone size: .
CDR3 protein: CASSSYYGYTF
CDR3 DNA: TGTGCCAGCAGTTCTTACTATGGCTACACCTTC

D gene: TRBD1
V gene: TRBV7-2
J gene: TRBJ1-2
clone size: .
CDR3 protein: CASRVTGGGYGYTF
CDR3 DNA: TGTGCCAGCAGGGTTACAGGGGGTGGCTATGGCTACACCTTC

D gene: .
V gene: TRBV10-2
J gene: TRBJ1-1
clone size: .
CDR3 protein: CASRGQMNTEAFF
CDR3 DNA: TGCGCCAGCAGGGGACAAATGAACACTGAAGCTTTCTTT

D gene: TRBD1
V gene: TRBV5-4
J gene: TRBJ2-4
clone size: .
CDR3 protein: CASSNDRGFNIQYF
CDR3 DNA: TGTGCCAGCAGCAACGACAGGGGGTTTAACATTCAGTACTTC

D gene: TRBD2
V gene: TRBV6-2/TRBV6-3
J gene: TRBJ2-3
clone size: .
CDR3 protein: CASSYPGLAGGALRTDTQYF
CDR3 DNA: TGTGCCAGCAGTTACCCGGGACTAGCGGGCGGGGCCCTACGCACAGATACGCAGTATTTT

D gene: TRBD1
V gene: TRBV7-9
J gene: TRBJ1-1
clone size: .
CDR3 protein: CASSTGQANTEAFF
CDR3 DNA: TGTGCCAGCAGCACGGGACAGGCGAACACTGAAGCTTTCTTT

D gene: .
V gene: TRBV2
J gene: TRBJ1-5
clone size: .
CDR3 protein: CASSAGTRSQPQHF
CDR3 DNA: TGTGCCAGCAGCGCAGGGACCCGCAGTCAGCCCCAGCATTTT